Listed below are T cell receptor beta chains from one sample, sequenced in a study of shared clonotypes between healthy human individuals. The assay was immunoSEQ multiplex PCR, and TCRdb's table has in-frame clones only and misses some. The table includes 2 million to 3 million clones, around 90% detected once. The sequenced material came from naive CD4+ T cells sorted from blood. The receptors here all came from a man aged 18-30 years in good health. Both conserved end residues are trimmed from each CDR3. Part of the rows lack a size; the others show once, few, many or a class for expanded clones.

len: 14; abundance: .; v_gene: TRBV5-4; j_gene: TRBJ2-3; CDR3aa: ASSPGLRAGTDTQY
len: 9; abundance: .; v_gene: TRBV5-6; j_gene: TRBJ2-1; CDR3aa: ASSWGAEQF
len: 10; abundance: .; v_gene: TRBV19; j_gene: TRBJ1-1; CDR3aa: ASNIGGREAF
len: 13; abundance: .; v_gene: TRBV10-1; j_gene: TRBJ2-3; CDR3aa: ASSRRTGPTDTQY
len: 12; abundance: once; v_gene: TRBV6-1; j_gene: TRBJ2-1; CDR3aa: ASISGADYNEQF
len: 12; abundance: .; v_gene: TRBV10-3; j_gene: TRBJ2-7; CDR3aa: AISDRGNSYEQY
len: 11; abundance: .; v_gene: TRBV5-1; j_gene: TRBJ1-2; CDR3aa: ASSLDGRYGYT
len: 13; abundance: .; v_gene: TRBV5-4; j_gene: TRBJ2-1; CDR3aa: ASSPRAGGNNEQF
len: 11; abundance: .; v_gene: TRBV5-1; j_gene: TRBJ2-2; CDR3aa: ASSSKNTGELF
len: 12; abundance: .; v_gene: TRBV5-1; j_gene: TRBJ2-7; CDR3aa: ASSLLDATYEQY
len: 11; abundance: .; v_gene: TRBV29-1; j_gene: TRBJ2-7; CDR3aa: SVARDRAYEQY
len: 13; abundance: .; v_gene: TRBV18; j_gene: TRBJ2-3; CDR3aa: ASSPRLAEGDTQY
len: 13; abundance: .; v_gene: TRBV30; j_gene: TRBJ2-3; CDR3aa: AWTAGQGHTDTQY
len: 13; abundance: .; v_gene: TRBV6-5; j_gene: TRBJ2-1; CDR3aa: ASRPGLADYNEQF
len: 12; abundance: .; v_gene: TRBV5-1; j_gene: TRBJ1-1; CDR3aa: ASSREPSNTEAF
len: 13; abundance: .; v_gene: TRBV6-5; j_gene: TRBJ2-7; CDR3aa: ASSYQASGTYEQY
len: 11; abundance: .; v_gene: TRBV13; j_gene: TRBJ2-2; CDR3aa: ASSLDWPGELF
len: 14; abundance: .; v_gene: TRBV5-4; j_gene: TRBJ1-1; CDR3aa: ASSPPPGVRNTEAF
len: 13; abundance: .; v_gene: TRBV9; j_gene: TRBJ2-7; CDR3aa: ASSVRTSGRNEQY
len: 10; abundance: .; v_gene: TRBV6-1; j_gene: TRBJ2-3; CDR3aa: ASSPTTDTQY
len: 12; abundance: .; v_gene: TRBV19; j_gene: TRBJ2-7; CDR3aa: ASSIAGTSYEQY
len: 12; abundance: few; v_gene: TRBV7-2; j_gene: TRBJ1-1; CDR3aa: ASHLGQVTTEAF
len: 11; abundance: .; v_gene: TRBV21-1; j_gene: TRBJ1-5; CDR3aa: ASSDRLSQPQH
len: 9; abundance: .; v_gene: TRBV6-1; j_gene: TRBJ2-3; CDR3aa: ASRRTGLMY
len: 13; abundance: .; v_gene: TRBV5-3; j_gene: TRBJ1-2; CDR3aa: ARSPTGPGYYGYT
len: 12; abundance: .; v_gene: TRBV5-1; j_gene: TRBJ1-4; CDR3aa: ASSLVGVEEKLF
len: 14; abundance: .; v_gene: TRBV7-8; j_gene: TRBJ2-3; CDR3aa: ASSLVSAGGLDTQY
len: 13; abundance: .; v_gene: TRBV7-9; j_gene: TRBJ2-1; CDR3aa: ASSLYPGPGNEQF
len: 11; abundance: once; v_gene: TRBV10-3; j_gene: TRBJ1-1; CDR3aa: AISVVKNTEAF
len: 12; abundance: .; v_gene: TRBV7-9; j_gene: TRBJ2-5; CDR3aa: ASSLFGGWETQY
len: 13; abundance: .; v_gene: TRBV18; j_gene: TRBJ2-2; CDR3aa: ASSAPGRNTGELF
len: 11; abundance: .; v_gene: TRBV10-1; j_gene: TRBJ2-7; CDR3aa: ASGSGTETQQY
len: 13; abundance: once; v_gene: TRBV15; j_gene: TRBJ2-7; CDR3aa: ATSTEYTGGYEQY
len: 12; abundance: .; v_gene: TRBV9; j_gene: TRBJ2-3; CDR3aa: ASRGLAHTDTQY
len: 12; abundance: .; v_gene: TRBV7-9; j_gene: TRBJ2-7; CDR3aa: ASSPRGSSYEQY
len: 11; abundance: .; v_gene: TRBV30; j_gene: TRBJ2-5; CDR3aa: AWDLNFQETQY